These 6 T cell receptor beta chains share one sample of origin, sequenced in a study of T cells in localized non-small cell lung cancer. Assay: immunoSEQ multiplex PCR; the TCRdb copy retains only in-frame clones and omits some. The sample lists tens of thousands of clones, approximately 94% occurring once. Source: peripheral blood, taken before any cancer treatment. The receptors derive from a woman aged 40-69 years with stage I lung adenocarcinoma.

The chain links TRBV7-2 to TRBJ2-7; the match to TRBD2 covers 9 bases. The length of the CDR3 is 15 residues. The germline V gene has CDR1 SGHTA and CDR2 FQGNSA. The V gene end was trimmed by 4 bases and the J gene end by 2 bases; junction bases not matched to a gene: 6. CDR3: CASSSQRGAAYEQYF. The CDR3 DNA reads TGTGCCAGCAGCTCGCAGCGGGGGGCTGCCTACGAGCAGTACTTC.

V gene TRBV29-1 combines with J gene TRBJ1-1; possible D gene TRBD1, 6 bases. CDR1 is SQVTM, CDR2 ANQGSEA, per germline. The V gene lost 3 bases and the J gene lost 5 bases, with 10 bases spanning the gap. The CDR3 has 12 residues. The CDR3 protein is CSVEGGATEAFF. DNA for the CDR3: TGCAGCGTTGAGGGGGGCGCGACTGAAGCTTTCTTT.

The chain has TRBV19 and TRBJ1-1; unclear D gene. The V and J ends lost 5 bases and 4 bases respectively, with 14 bases between them. This CDR3 region has 14 residues. Germline assignment: CDR1 LNHDA and CDR2 SQIVND (reference sequence). Here the CDR3 DNA reads TGTGCCAGTAGTTTATGGGGATCGGGCACTGAAGCTTTCTTT. It is translated as CASSLWGSGTEAFF.

The chain has TRBV5-1 and TRBJ1-1, with a weak D call TRBD1 (6 bases). CDR3 length: 15 residues. Trimming stripped 0 bases from V and 3 bases from J, with 12 bases between. Germline V gene sequence: CDR1 SGHRS, CDR2 YFSETQ. CDR3 residues: CASSLAGGQDTEAFF. CDR3 bases: TGCGCCAGCAGCTTGGCCGGGGGGCAGGACACTGAAGCTTTCTTT.

The gene calls are TRBV19 and TRBJ1-1, with 9 positions matching TRBD1. CDR3 length equals 15 residues. V was clipped by 8 bases and J by 1 base; unmatched bases: 8. Germline V gene sequence: CDR1 LNHDA, CDR2 SQIVND (reference sequence). CDR3 bases: TGTGCCAGTCTACAGGGGGCTTCGGGGAACACTGAAGCTTTCTTT. Protein: CASLQGASGNTEAFF.

V is TRBV28 and J is TRBJ1-1; 11 bases fit TRBD1. There are 18 residues in the CDR3. V gave up 2 bases and J gave up 1 base; unmatched junction bases: 9. Germline V gene data show CDR1 as MDHEN and CDR2 as SYDVKM. CDR3 in amino acids: CASSLVGTGGKKNTEAFF. CDR3 bases: TGTGCCAGCAGTTTAGTCGGGACAGGGGGAAAGAAGAACACTGAAGCTTTCTTT. Variable domain in full (rest from reference TRBV28 and TRBJ1-1): DVKVTQSSRYLVKRTGEKVFLECVQDMDHENMFWYRQDPGLGLRLIYFSYDVKMKEKGDIPEGYSVSREKKERFSLILESASTNQTSMYLCASSLVGTGGKKNTEAFFGQGTRLTVV.